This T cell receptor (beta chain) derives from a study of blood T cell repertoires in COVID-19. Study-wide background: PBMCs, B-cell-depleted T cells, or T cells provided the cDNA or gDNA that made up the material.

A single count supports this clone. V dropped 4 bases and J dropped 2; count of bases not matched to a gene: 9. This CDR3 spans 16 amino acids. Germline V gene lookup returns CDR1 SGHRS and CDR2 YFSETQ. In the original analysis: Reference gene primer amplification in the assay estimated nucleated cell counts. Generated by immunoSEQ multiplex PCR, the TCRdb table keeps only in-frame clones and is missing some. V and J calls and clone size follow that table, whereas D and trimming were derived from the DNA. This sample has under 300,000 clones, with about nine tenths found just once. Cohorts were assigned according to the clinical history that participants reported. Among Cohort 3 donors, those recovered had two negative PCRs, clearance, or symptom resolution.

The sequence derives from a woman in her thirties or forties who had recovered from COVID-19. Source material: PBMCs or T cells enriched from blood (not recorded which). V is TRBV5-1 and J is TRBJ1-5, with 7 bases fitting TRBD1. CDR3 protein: CASSIGTDRGNQPQHF. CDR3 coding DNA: TGCGCCAGCAGCATAGGGACAGACAGGGGCAATCAGCCCCAGCATTTT.